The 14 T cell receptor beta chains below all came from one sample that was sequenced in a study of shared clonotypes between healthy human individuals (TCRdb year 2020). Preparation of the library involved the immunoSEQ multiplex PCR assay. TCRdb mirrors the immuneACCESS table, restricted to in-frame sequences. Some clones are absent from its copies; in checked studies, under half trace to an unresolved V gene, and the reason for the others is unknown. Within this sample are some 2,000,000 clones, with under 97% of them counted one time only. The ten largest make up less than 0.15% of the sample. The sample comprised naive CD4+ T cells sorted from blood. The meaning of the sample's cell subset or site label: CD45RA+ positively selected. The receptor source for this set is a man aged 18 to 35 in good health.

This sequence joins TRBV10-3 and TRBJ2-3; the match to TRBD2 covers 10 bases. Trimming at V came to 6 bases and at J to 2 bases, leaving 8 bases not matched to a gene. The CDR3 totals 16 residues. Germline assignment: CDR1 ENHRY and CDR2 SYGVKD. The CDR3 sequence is CAIRNIAGGHTDTQYF. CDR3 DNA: TGTGCCATCAGAAACATAGCGGGGGGACACACAGATACGCAGTATTTT.

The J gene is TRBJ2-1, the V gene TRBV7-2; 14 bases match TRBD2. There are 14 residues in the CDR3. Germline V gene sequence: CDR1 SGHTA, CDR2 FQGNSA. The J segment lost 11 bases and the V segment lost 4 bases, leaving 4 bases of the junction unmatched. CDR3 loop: CASSSGLAGDQQFF. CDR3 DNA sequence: TGTGCCAGCAGCTCGGGACTAGCGGGAGACCAGCAGTTCTTC.

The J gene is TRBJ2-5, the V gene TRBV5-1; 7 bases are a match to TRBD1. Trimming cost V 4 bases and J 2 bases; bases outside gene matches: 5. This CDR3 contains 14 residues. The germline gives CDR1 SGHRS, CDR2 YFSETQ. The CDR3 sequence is CASSTGQAQETQYF. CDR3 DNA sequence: TGCGCCAGCAGCACCGGACAGGCGCAAGAGACCCAGTACTTC.

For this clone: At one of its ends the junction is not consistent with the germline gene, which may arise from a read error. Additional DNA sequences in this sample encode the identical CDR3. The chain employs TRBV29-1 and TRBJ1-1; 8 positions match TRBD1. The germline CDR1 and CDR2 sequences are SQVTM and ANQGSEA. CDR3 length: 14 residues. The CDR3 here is CSVEVAGGRTEAFF. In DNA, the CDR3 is TGCAGCGTAGAAGTAGCAGGGGGCCGGACTGAAGCTTTCTTT.

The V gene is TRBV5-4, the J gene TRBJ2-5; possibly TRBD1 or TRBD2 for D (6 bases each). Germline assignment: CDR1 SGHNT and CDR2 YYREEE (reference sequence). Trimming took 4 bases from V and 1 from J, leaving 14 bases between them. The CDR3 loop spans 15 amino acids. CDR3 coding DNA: TGTGCCAGCAGCCCGGAGGGGGGATCCCAAGAGACCCAGTACTTC. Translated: CASSPEGGSQETQYF.

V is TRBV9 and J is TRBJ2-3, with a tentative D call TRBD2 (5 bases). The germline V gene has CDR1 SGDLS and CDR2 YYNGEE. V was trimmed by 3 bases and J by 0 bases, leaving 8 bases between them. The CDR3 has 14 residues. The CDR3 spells CASSDSGSTDTQYF. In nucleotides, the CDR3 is TGTGCCAGCAGCGATTCGGGGAGCACAGATACGCAGTATTTT.

The CDR3 nucleotides read TGTGCCAGCAGAAAGGGAGGGACAGAGACCCAGTACTTC. This sequence encodes CASRKGGTETQYF. V usage is TRBV7-2 and J usage is TRBJ2-5; 7 positions match TRBD2. V lost 6 bases, J lost 4 bases, and 5 bases stayed unmatched. The length of the CDR3 is 13 residues. Per germline, CDR1 SGHTA and CDR2 FQGNSA.

DNA of the CDR3: TGTGCCAGCAGTGACTTCGCGGGGGGCAGCACAGATACGCAGTATTTT. Translation: CASSDFAGGSTDTQYF. The chain recombines TRBV2 with TRBJ2-3, with 8 bases identical to TRBD2. CDR1 SNHLY and CDR2 FYNNEI come from the germline V gene. The CDR3 length is 16 residues. The V segment lost 3 bases and the J segment 0 bases; nucleotides outside the gene matches: 5.

CDR3 residues: CASTPEAGGGETQYF. The CDR3 DNA reads TGTGCCAGCACGCCAGAAGCGGGGGGGGGAGAGACCCAGTACTTC. The chain couples TRBV2 to TRBJ2-5; 10 bases map to TRBD2. This CDR3 has 15 residues. The V gene's germline CDR1 is SNHLY and CDR2 FYNNEI. The trim removed 7 bases at V and 4 bases at J, leaving 9 bases unmatched.

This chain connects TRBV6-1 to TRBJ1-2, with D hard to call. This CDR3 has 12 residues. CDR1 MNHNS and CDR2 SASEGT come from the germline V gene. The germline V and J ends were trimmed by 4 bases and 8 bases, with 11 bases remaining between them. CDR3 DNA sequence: TGTGCCAGCAGTGGACGGACGGGGGGCTACACCTTC. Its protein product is CASSGRTGGYTF.

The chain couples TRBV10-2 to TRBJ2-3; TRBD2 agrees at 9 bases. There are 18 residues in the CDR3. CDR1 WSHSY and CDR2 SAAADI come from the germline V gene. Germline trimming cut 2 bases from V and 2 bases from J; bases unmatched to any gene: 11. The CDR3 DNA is TGCGCCAGCAGTGAGCCGGGGGCAGCTAGCGGGAACACAGATACGCAGTATTTT. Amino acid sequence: CASSEPGAASGNTDTQYF.

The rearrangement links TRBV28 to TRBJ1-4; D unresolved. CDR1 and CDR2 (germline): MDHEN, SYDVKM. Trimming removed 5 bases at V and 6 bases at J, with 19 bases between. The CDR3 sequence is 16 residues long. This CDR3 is CASSPKRWAGDEKLFF. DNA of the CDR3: TGTGCCAGCAGTCCGAAAAGGTGGGCGGGTGATGAAAAACTGTTTTTT.

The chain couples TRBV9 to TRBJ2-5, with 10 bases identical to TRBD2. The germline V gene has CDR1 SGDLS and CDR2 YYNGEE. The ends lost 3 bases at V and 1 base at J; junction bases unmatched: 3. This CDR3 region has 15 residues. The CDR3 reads CASSGLAGAQETQYF. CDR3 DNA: TGTGCCAGCAGCGGGCTAGCGGGGGCCCAAGAGACCCAGTACTTC.

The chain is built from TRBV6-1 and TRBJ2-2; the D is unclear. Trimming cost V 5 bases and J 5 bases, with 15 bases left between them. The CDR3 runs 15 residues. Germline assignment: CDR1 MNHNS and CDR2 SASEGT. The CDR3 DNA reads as TGTGCCAGCAGTTGGCCTTTTTCGGGTACCGGGGAGCTGTTTTTT. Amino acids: CASSWPFSGTGELFF.